The rows below give T cell receptor beta chains drawn from one sample of a study of blood T cell repertoires in COVID-19. The assay was immunoSEQ multiplex PCR, and TCRdb's table has in-frame clones only and misses some. This table holds 35,000 to 50,000 clones, roughly 76% found once. The sequenced sample was peripheral blood. These TCRs come from a man in his 70s with active or convalescent COVID-19. CDR3s include the opening cysteine and the closing phenylalanine or tryptophan. The order of the fields is clone size, V gene, D gene, J gene, CDR3 DNA, CDR3 protein. A D gene is named only where the DNA matches it firmly. Clone size is shown for a subset of rows, as once, few, many or a class of expanded clone.

abundance: -; v_gene: TRBV6-5; d_gene: -; j_gene: TRBJ2-7; CDR3nt: TGTGCCAGCAGAGAGACAGGAAGCTCCTACGAGCAGTACTTC; CDR3aa: CASRETGSSYEQYF
abundance: -; v_gene: TRBV28; d_gene: -; j_gene: TRBJ1-4; CDR3nt: TGTGCCAGCAGTTGGGCGGGGGAATGGGGAGAAAAACTGTTTTTT; CDR3aa: CASSWAGEWGEKLFF
abundance: few; v_gene: TRBV28; d_gene: -; j_gene: TRBJ1-1; CDR3nt: TGTGCCAGCAGCACCCAGGGGATTGCTGAAGCTTTCTTT; CDR3aa: CASSTQGIAEAFF
abundance: -; v_gene: TRBV28; d_gene: TRBD1; j_gene: TRBJ2-5; CDR3nt: TGTGCCAGCAGTTCCGGGACAGGGGTGAGAGAGACCCAGTACTTC; CDR3aa: CASSSGTGVRETQYF
abundance: -; v_gene: TRBV28; d_gene: -; j_gene: TRBJ2-7; CDR3nt: TGTGCCAGCAACACCGAGGGGACAAACTCCTACGAGCAGTACTTC; CDR3aa: CASNTEGTNSYEQYF
abundance: -; v_gene: TRBV7-9; d_gene: -; j_gene: TRBJ1-1; CDR3nt: TGTGCCAGCAGCTTAAACTCAGGGAATGAAGCTTTCTTT; CDR3aa: CASSLNSGNEAFF
abundance: -; v_gene: TRBV11-3; d_gene: -; j_gene: TRBJ2-5; CDR3nt: TGTGCCAGCAGCACGTCAGGGGACAAAGAGACCCAGTACTTC; CDR3aa: CASSTSGDKETQYF
abundance: -; v_gene: TRBV7-9; d_gene: -; j_gene: TRBJ1-5; CDR3nt: TGTGCCAGCACCAGTGGCCCCGATCAGCCCCAGCATTTT; CDR3aa: CASTSGPDQPQHF
abundance: -; v_gene: TRBV9; d_gene: TRBD1; j_gene: TRBJ1-5; CDR3nt: TGTGCCAGCTTCTTATCCGCGGGGACAGATAAATACAATCAGCCCCAGCATTTT; CDR3aa: CASFLSAGTDKYNQPQHF
abundance: -; v_gene: TRBV7-2; d_gene: TRBD2; j_gene: TRBJ2-2; CDR3nt: TGTGCCAGCAAATTGTACGCGGGAGACACCGGGGAGCTGTTTTTT; CDR3aa: CASKLYAGDTGELFF
abundance: -; v_gene: TRBV5-1; d_gene: TRBD1; j_gene: TRBJ1-2; CDR3nt: TGCGCCAGCAGCTTGCCGACAGGGGATGGCTACACCTTC; CDR3aa: CASSLPTGDGYTF
abundance: -; v_gene: TRBV7-2; d_gene: -; j_gene: TRBJ2-5; CDR3nt: TGTGCCAGCAGCCCGCCCGCGGCCGGAGAAGAGACCCAGTACTTC; CDR3aa: CASSPPAAGEETQYF
abundance: -; v_gene: TRBV13; d_gene: TRBD2; j_gene: TRBJ2-2; CDR3nt: TGTGCCAGCAGCTTACGACCGGGAACTAGCGGGGGGGCCGATCCCGGGGAGCTGTTTTTT; CDR3aa: CASSLRPGTSGGADPGELFF
abundance: few; v_gene: TRBV7-9; d_gene: TRBD2; j_gene: TRBJ2-3; CDR3nt: TGTGCCAGCAGCCCACCGGGGGGTATCGGGGGATACACAGATACGCAGTATTTT; CDR3aa: CASSPPGGIGGYTDTQYF
abundance: once; v_gene: TRBV5-1; d_gene: -; j_gene: TRBJ2-5; CDR3nt: TGCGCCAGCAGCTTGCTGGGGGAGGACCAAGAGACCCAGTACTTC; CDR3aa: CASSLLGEDQETQYF
abundance: -; v_gene: TRBV7-9; d_gene: TRBD1; j_gene: TRBJ1-4; CDR3nt: TGTGCCAGCAGCTTCCGGACAGGAGACGAAAAACTGTTTTTT; CDR3aa: CASSFRTGDEKLFF
abundance: -; v_gene: TRBV30; d_gene: -; j_gene: TRBJ1-6; CDR3nt: TGTGCCCTCGGGGATTATAATTCACCCCTCCACTTT; CDR3aa: CALGDYNSPLHF
abundance: -; v_gene: TRBV6-1; d_gene: -; j_gene: TRBJ1-2; CDR3nt: TGTGCCAGCAGTGAAGTCCCGACAGACGGCTACACCTTC; CDR3aa: CASSEVPTDGYTF
abundance: -; v_gene: TRBV30; d_gene: TRBD1; j_gene: TRBJ1-6; CDR3nt: TGTGCCTGGAGTGTACCGGGACAGGTTAATTCACCCCTCCACTTT; CDR3aa: CAWSVPGQVNSPLHF
abundance: -; v_gene: TRBV20-1; d_gene: -; j_gene: TRBJ2-2; CDR3nt: TGCAGTGCTGGGGGCGCCCGGGAGCTGTTTTTT; CDR3aa: CSAGGARELFF
abundance: once; v_gene: TRBV6-5; d_gene: TRBD1; j_gene: TRBJ1-2; CDR3nt: TGTGCCAGCACCTTAGGACAGGGTCATGGCTACACCTTC; CDR3aa: CASTLGQGHGYTF
abundance: -; v_gene: TRBV7-2; d_gene: TRBD2; j_gene: TRBJ2-2; CDR3nt: TGTGCCAGCAGCTTGCGGCGGGGGGGCGGAGCCGGGGAGCTGTTTTTT; CDR3aa: CASSLRRGGGAGELFF
abundance: -; v_gene: TRBV7-8; d_gene: TRBD1; j_gene: TRBJ2-2; CDR3nt: TGTGCCAGCAGCTATGGACAGGCTGACACCGGGGAGCTGTTTTTT; CDR3aa: CASSYGQADTGELFF
abundance: few; v_gene: TRBV15; d_gene: -; j_gene: TRBJ1-2; CDR3nt: TGTGCCACCAGCAGTCAGTCTACTATTGGCTACACCTTC; CDR3aa: CATSSQSTIGYTF
abundance: few; v_gene: TRBV3-1/TRBV3-2; d_gene: -; j_gene: TRBJ1-2; CDR3nt: TGTGCCAGCAGCCAAGGCACAGAGTATGGCTACACCTTC; CDR3aa: CASSQGTEYGYTF
abundance: -; v_gene: TRBV11-3; d_gene: TRBD1; j_gene: TRBJ1-1; CDR3nt: TGTGCCAGCAGCTCCGGGACAGGGAACACTGAAGCTTTCTTT; CDR3aa: CASSSGTGNTEAFF
abundance: once; v_gene: TRBV28; d_gene: -; j_gene: TRBJ2-4; CDR3nt: TGTGCCAGCAGCTCCACCCGAGGGGGAAACATTCAGTACTTC; CDR3aa: CASSSTRGGNIQYF
abundance: -; v_gene: TRBV4-1; d_gene: TRBD2; j_gene: TRBJ2-3; CDR3nt: TGCGCCAGCAGCCAAGGGGCCCAGCGGGGGGGAAGGACAGATACGCAGTATTTT; CDR3aa: CASSQGAQRGGRTDTQYF
abundance: once; v_gene: TRBV15; d_gene: -; j_gene: TRBJ1-6; CDR3nt: TGTGCCACCAGCGATGACAGCCCGTTAAGCTCCTATAATTCACCCCTCCACTTT; CDR3aa: CATSDDSPLSSYNSPLHF
abundance: -; v_gene: TRBV19; d_gene: TRBD2; j_gene: TRBJ2-7; CDR3nt: TGTGCCAGTAGTGCGGGAAAGACTAGCGGGGACTCCTACGAGCAGTACTTC; CDR3aa: CASSAGKTSGDSYEQYF
abundance: -; v_gene: TRBV7-2; d_gene: TRBD2; j_gene: TRBJ2-3; CDR3nt: TGTGCCAGCAGCAACAGCGGGGGGATAGCCCCACCAGATACGCAGTATTTT; CDR3aa: CASSNSGGIAPPDTQYF
abundance: -; v_gene: TRBV4-1; d_gene: -; j_gene: TRBJ1-2; CDR3nt: TGCGCCAGCAGCCAAGACCCCGGGACTCCTTATGGCTACACCTTC; CDR3aa: CASSQDPGTPYGYTF
abundance: -; v_gene: TRBV28; d_gene: TRBD1; j_gene: TRBJ1-5; CDR3nt: TGTGCCAGCAGTTTATCAACAGGGGGAAAGGGTCAGCCCCAGCATTTT; CDR3aa: CASSLSTGGKGQPQHF
abundance: -; v_gene: TRBV30; d_gene: -; j_gene: TRBJ1-1; CDR3nt: TGTGCCTGGGCCGGGTTGACTGAAGCTTTCTTT; CDR3aa: CAWAGLTEAFF
abundance: few; v_gene: TRBV30; d_gene: TRBD1; j_gene: TRBJ1-4; CDR3nt: TGTGCCTGGAGCGCGCCCGGGACAGTGAGTGAAAAACTGTTTTTT; CDR3aa: CAWSAPGTVSEKLFF
abundance: -; v_gene: TRBV28; d_gene: -; j_gene: TRBJ1-5; CDR3nt: TGTGCCAGCCGAGGGGGTAACAATCAGCCCCAGCATTTT; CDR3aa: CASRGGNNQPQHF
abundance: few; v_gene: TRBV6-5; d_gene: TRBD2; j_gene: TRBJ2-7; CDR3nt: TGTGCCAGCACCGGACTAGTCTCCTACGAGCAGTACTTC; CDR3aa: CASTGLVSYEQYF
abundance: -; v_gene: TRBV3-1/TRBV3-2; d_gene: TRBD1; j_gene: TRBJ1-1; CDR3nt: TGTGCCAGCAGTCGACAGGGCGTAGACACTGAAGCTTTCTTT; CDR3aa: CASSRQGVDTEAFF
abundance: few; v_gene: TRBV4-1; d_gene: -; j_gene: TRBJ1-1; CDR3nt: TGCGCCAGCAGCCGACAACCGGGAGCTGAAGCTTTCTTT; CDR3aa: CASSRQPGAEAFF
abundance: -; v_gene: TRBV29-1; d_gene: TRBD1; j_gene: TRBJ2-7; CDR3nt: TGCAGCGTTGCTAGGGACAGGGTCGCATCCGAGCAGTACTTC; CDR3aa: CSVARDRVASEQYF
abundance: -; v_gene: TRBV3-1/TRBV3-2; d_gene: TRBD1; j_gene: TRBJ1-3; CDR3nt: TGTGCCAGCAGCAGACAGGGGGAAAACACCATATATTTT; CDR3aa: CASSRQGENTIYF
abundance: -; v_gene: TRBV18; d_gene: -; j_gene: TRBJ1-2; CDR3nt: TGTGCCAGCTCCCAAGGACAGCCTCGTAACTATGGCTACACCTTC; CDR3aa: CASSQGQPRNYGYTF
abundance: few; v_gene: TRBV28; d_gene: TRBD1; j_gene: TRBJ1-4; CDR3nt: TGTGCCAGCGGACAGGGCCATGAAAAACTGTTTTTT; CDR3aa: CASGQGHEKLFF
abundance: -; v_gene: TRBV28; d_gene: TRBD2; j_gene: TRBJ2-7; CDR3nt: TGTGCCAGCAGTTTAATTAGCGGGGCGCTCAGGGAGCAGTACTTC; CDR3aa: CASSLISGALREQYF
abundance: -; v_gene: TRBV11-3; d_gene: -; j_gene: TRBJ1-2; CDR3nt: TGTGCCAGCAGCCGAAATGCCTTAGCCTATGGCTACACCTTC; CDR3aa: CASSRNALAYGYTF
abundance: -; v_gene: TRBV19; d_gene: -; j_gene: TRBJ2-5; CDR3nt: TGTGCCAGTAGTCAGACGGAGATCCAAGAGACCCAGTACTTC; CDR3aa: CASSQTEIQETQYF
abundance: -; v_gene: TRBV7-8; d_gene: TRBD2; j_gene: TRBJ2-7; CDR3nt: TGTGCCAGCAGCCAAACTCCGGCCCTGACTAGCGGGGGGGGGAACGAGCAGTACTTC; CDR3aa: CASSQTPALTSGGGNEQYF
abundance: -; v_gene: TRBV6-5; d_gene: TRBD1; j_gene: TRBJ1-5; CDR3nt: TGTGCCAGCAGTAAGACAGGGGGGACCGATCAGCCCCAGCATTTT; CDR3aa: CASSKTGGTDQPQHF
abundance: -; v_gene: TRBV5-1; d_gene: -; j_gene: TRBJ2-3; CDR3nt: TGCGCCAGCAAGAGCACAGGGTTTGCAGATACGCAGTATTTT; CDR3aa: CASKSTGFADTQYF
abundance: -; v_gene: TRBV29-1; d_gene: -; j_gene: TRBJ2-1; CDR3nt: TGCAGCGTTGAATGGGACTCCCATTTTTTTAACTACAATGAGCAGTTCTTC; CDR3aa: CSVEWDSHFFNYNEQFF
abundance: -; v_gene: TRBV29-1; d_gene: -; j_gene: TRBJ2-7; CDR3nt: TGCAGCGTTGGTGACGGGGCCTACGAGCAGTACTTC; CDR3aa: CSVGDGAYEQYF
abundance: once; v_gene: TRBV19; d_gene: TRBD2; j_gene: TRBJ2-2; CDR3nt: TGTGCCAGTAGTATACCCCGGAGCGGGGGGAGACCCGGGGAGCTGTTTTTT; CDR3aa: CASSIPRSGGRPGELFF
abundance: -; v_gene: TRBV5-1; d_gene: -; j_gene: TRBJ1-2; CDR3nt: TGCGCCAGCAGCCCTGGGGGGTTCTACTATGGCTACACCTTC; CDR3aa: CASSPGGFYYGYTF